These 8 T cell receptor beta chains share one sample of origin, sequenced in a study of neurological immune-mediated disorders. Each CDR3 protein is one row after TCRdb ran MiXCR on the 5' RACE reads. The sample consists of some 57,000 distinct CDR3 sequences, around 4.7% of them appearing once. Sequenced material: PBMCs. Receptor source: a woman aged 50 to 65 with multiple sclerosis.

There are many counts of this clonotype. The gene calls are TRBV7-2 and TRBJ2-7; 7 bases are a match to TRBD1. With V trimmed by 2 bases and J by 3 bases, 4 bases remained unmatched. The CDR3 is 14 residues long. Germline lookup yields CDR1 SGHTA and CDR2 FQGNSA. The chain's CDR3 is CASSLRGQDYEQYF. CDR3 DNA: TGTGCCAGCAGCTTACGAGGACAGGACTACGAGCAGTACTTC.

This clonotype was recorded many times. V is TRBV11-2 and J is TRBJ1-1, with D maybe TRBD1 (5 bases). V shed 3 bases and J shed 11 bases, with 13 bases lying between them. This CDR3 has 12 residues. Germline CDR1 SGHAT, CDR2 FQNNGV. The CDR3 loop reads CASSLGGGNAFF. DNA for the CDR3: TGTGCCAGCAGCTTGGGGGGGGGTAATGCTTTCTTT.

Only a few counts were recorded for this clonotype. The chain uses TRBV27 and TRBJ2-1; TRBD1 matches at 9 bases. This CDR3 has 15 residues. J gave up 8 bases and V 5 bases, and 10 bases lay outside the gene matches. The germline V gene has CDR1 MNHEY and CDR2 SMNVEV (reference sequence). The CDR3 is CASSARDREFYEQFF. CDR3 nucleotide sequence: TGTGCCAGCAGTGCCCGGGACAGGGAGTTCTATGAGCAGTTCTTC.

This clonotype was counted between two and nine times. CDR3 sequence: CASSFYSGTGETDTQYF. The CDR3 bases are TGTGCCAGCAGCTTTTACTCCGGGACAGGGGAGACAGATACGCAGTATTTT. The rearrangement uses TRBV7-8 and TRBJ2-3, with 10 bases aligning to TRBD1. Germline CDR1 reads SGHVS; CDR2 reads FQNEAQ. The V segment lost 3 bases and the J segment 3 bases; nucleotides outside the gene matches: 9. This CDR3 spans 17 amino acids.

There are many counts of this clonotype. This chain joins TRBV10-3 and TRBJ2-5; 7 positions match TRBD2. The CDR3 runs to 15 residues. V shed 3 bases and J 5 bases; nucleotides not matched to a gene: 9. The germline V gene encodes CDR1 ENHRY and CDR2 SYGVKD. The CDR3 reads CAISEAGSMGETQYF. For the CDR3, the DNA is TGTGCCATCAGTGAAGCGGGGTCGATGGGGGAGACCCAGTACTTC.

This clonotype has at least ten counts. The rearrangement joins TRBV20-1 to TRBJ2-5; D assignment may be TRBD1 or TRBD2 (5 bases each). V lost 4 bases to trimming and J lost 5 bases, with 20 bases between them. CDR1 is DFQATT, CDR2 SNEGSKA, per germline (reference sequence). This CDR3 has 15 amino acids. The CDR3 DNA reads as TGCAGTGCTACCCCGAGAGGGGTCACTTGGGAGACCCAGTACTTC. Residues: CSATPRGVTWETQYF.

This clonotype was observed many times. The chain recombines TRBV6-2 or TRBV6-3 with TRBJ2-6, with a possible D match to TRBD1 (5 bases). Germline lookup yields CDR1 MNHEY and CDR2 SVGEGT. This CDR3 spans 19 amino acids. The V end lost 6 bases, the J end lost 2 bases, and 23 bases lay between the germline ends. The CDR3 region has the DNA TGTGCCAGCAGCTACCCCCTCCCGGGTACAGGAGCTGGGGCCAACGTCCTGACTTTC. Translation gives CASSYPLPGTGAGANVLTF.

This clonotype occurred many times. The chain joins TRBV27 to TRBJ1-2; 7 bases are shared with TRBD1. V gave up 4 bases and J gave up 4 bases; unmatched junction bases: 9. CDR3 length: 15 amino acids. Germline V CDR1 and CDR2: MNHEY, SMNVEV (reference sequence). CDR3 protein: CASSSTDRAPYGYTF. The CDR3 bases are TGTGCCAGCAGTTCAACAGACAGGGCCCCCTATGGCTACACCTTC.